This T cell receptor beta chain stems from a study of blood T cell repertoires in COVID-19. The method was immunoSEQ multiplex PCR; TCRdb's version includes in-frame clones alone and lacks a portion of them. There are about 250,000 clones in the sample; more than 75% occur only once, and approximately 1.6% lies in the top ten. A single count supports this clone. Sequencing used PBMCs or T cells enriched from blood (not recorded which). The receptor comes from a man aged 40-49 years who had recovered from COVID-19.

The CDR3 coding sequence is TGTGCCAGCAGTGAGCAGGGCGGGGCTTGGGATACGCAGTATTTT. It specifies CASSEQGGAWDTQYF. This chain connects TRBV6-1 to TRBJ2-3; D perhaps matches TRBD2 (6 bases). Between the trimmed V and J ends, which lost 3 bases and 6 bases, there was a span of 16 bases. The CDR3 runs to 15 residues. Germline loops: CDR1 MNHNS, CDR2 SASEGT.